This T cell receptor beta chain is drawn from a study of neurological immune-mediated disorders. Study-wide findings and caveats: Multiple sclerosis patients had less TCR clonal expansion than even healthy controls, unlike HTLV-1-associated myelopathy. Association of the multiple sclerosis repertoire cluster with clinical or MRI features was not observed for any feature. A possible signature was seen in one related-CDR3 cluster, into which phylogenetic grouping placed the repertoires of 18 of 34 multiple sclerosis patients.

CDR1 SGHTA and CDR2 FQGNSA come from the germline V gene. This CDR3 spans 12 amino acids. V was clipped by 4 bases and J by 6 bases, with 7 bases between them. This clonotype showed up many times. Its antigen is not known. TCRdb reprocessed the 5' RACE reads via MiXCR and lists one record per CDR3 protein. In the table there are roughly 66,000 distinct CDR3 sequences, about 5.1% of which are singletons. The chain couples TRBV7-2 to TRBJ2-4, with D unresolved. The sequenced sample was PBMCs. This TCR came from a woman in her 70s with multiple sclerosis. Here the CDR3 reads CASSSPRNIQYF. The CDR3 DNA sequence: TGTGCCAGCAGCTCACCGAGAAACATTCAGTACTTC.